The following is a T cell receptor beta chain sequence with its context. The data stem from a study of blood T cell repertoires in COVID-19. Trimming removed 6 bases at V and 9 bases at J, with 15 bases between. CDR3 size: 13 residues. The germline gives CDR1 MDHEN, CDR2 SYDVKM. As originally analysed: Using reference gene primer amplification, nucleated cell counts were estimated. The method was immunoSEQ multiplex PCR; TCRdb's version includes in-frame clones alone and lacks a portion of them. The V and J calls and the clone size are those of that table, but D and trimming were determined from the DNA. The sample shows under 130,000 clones, 69% of them seen only once.

The source of this sequence is a man older than 75 with acute or convalescent COVID-19. The sequencing sample was made of peripheral blood. The chain links TRBV28 to TRBJ1-5, with no clear D. The CDR3 loop reads CASRREMGLPQHF. The CDR3 nucleotides are TGTGCCAGCAGGCGGGAGATGGGGTTGCCCCAGCATTTT. Complete variable domain (other parts from reference TRBV28 and TRBJ1-5): DVKVTQSSRYLVKRTGEKVFLECVQDMDHENMFWYRQDPGLGLRLIYFSYDVKMKEKGDIPEGYSVSREKKERFSLILESASTNQTSMYLCASRREMGLPQHFGDGTRLSIL.